What follows are 3 T cell receptor beta chains derived from one specimen sequenced in a study of OX40 agonist ivuxolimab in advanced cancers. Produced via immunoSEQ multiplex PCR; TCRdb's table is partial and in-frame only. This table holds around 63,000 clones, 86% found once. This sample comprised CD4+ or CD8+ T cells sorted from blood, obtained in a trial of the OX40 agonist ivuxolimab. These receptors were taken from an adult with an advanced solid tumor such as melanoma, head and neck, liver or kidney cancer.

This chain connects TRBV10-3 to TRBJ2-5, with 8 bases that match TRBD1. The J segment lost 7 bases and the V segment lost 2 bases, leaving 6 bases of the junction unmatched. Germline V gene data show CDR1 as ENHRY and CDR2 as SYGVKD. The CDR3 sequence is 14 residues long. The CDR3: CAISERGQEGTQYF. The CDR3 DNA follows: TGTGCCATCAGTGAGCGGGGACAGGAGGGGACCCAGTACTTC.

This clone came up once. V usage is TRBV19 and J usage is TRBJ2-5; perhaps TRBD1 as D (5 bases). Germline assignment: CDR1 LNHDA and CDR2 SQIVND (reference sequence). CDR3 size: 13 residues. V was cut by 6 bases and J by 0 bases, with 8 bases left in between. CDR3 protein: CASRTTDQETQYF. The CDR3 region has the DNA TGTGCCAGTAGAACGACAGACCAAGAGACCCAGTACTTC.

The V and J genes are TRBV5-8 and TRBJ1-3; D not certain. This CDR3 has 15 amino acids. Germline V gives CDR1 SGHTS, CDR2 YDEGEE. Trimming pared 0 bases from V and 4 bases from J, leaving 11 bases between. CDR3 region: CASSLGPLTGNTIYF. As DNA, the CDR3 is TGTGCCAGCAGCTTGGGACCCCTAACAGGAAACACCATATATTTT.